This T cell receptor beta chain emerged from a study of neurological immune-mediated disorders. In each sequencing run, over 170 million TCR-beta sequences were generated from 15-18 subjects. MiXCR, run by TCRdb on the 5' RACE reads, gives a single entry per CDR3 protein. The repertoire holds 50,000 to 75,000 distinct CDR3 sequences, approximately 4.2% seen once, with just over 2.5% in the top ten. This clonotype occurred a few times. The antigen is not known. This CDR3 spans 14 amino acids. Germline CDR1 is SGHRS and CDR2 is YFSETQ. Trimming took 5 bases from V and 1 from J, leaving 12 bases between them. Notes on the study in general: There were no CDR3 amino acid sequences shared by expanded clones across subjects, a result suggesting private repertoires in all groups. Multiple sclerosis was found to have the least TCR clonal expansion, below healthy controls, and HTLV-1-associated myelopathy the most.

This rearrangement joins TRBV5-1 to TRBJ1-1, with D maybe TRBD1 (5 bases). The sequence was collected from a man aged 50 to 60 with multiple sclerosis. The sequenced sample consisted of PBMCs. The CDR3 sequence is CASRFRDANTEAFF. In DNA, the CDR3 is TGCGCCAGCAGGTTCCGGGACGCGAACACTGAAGCTTTCTTT.